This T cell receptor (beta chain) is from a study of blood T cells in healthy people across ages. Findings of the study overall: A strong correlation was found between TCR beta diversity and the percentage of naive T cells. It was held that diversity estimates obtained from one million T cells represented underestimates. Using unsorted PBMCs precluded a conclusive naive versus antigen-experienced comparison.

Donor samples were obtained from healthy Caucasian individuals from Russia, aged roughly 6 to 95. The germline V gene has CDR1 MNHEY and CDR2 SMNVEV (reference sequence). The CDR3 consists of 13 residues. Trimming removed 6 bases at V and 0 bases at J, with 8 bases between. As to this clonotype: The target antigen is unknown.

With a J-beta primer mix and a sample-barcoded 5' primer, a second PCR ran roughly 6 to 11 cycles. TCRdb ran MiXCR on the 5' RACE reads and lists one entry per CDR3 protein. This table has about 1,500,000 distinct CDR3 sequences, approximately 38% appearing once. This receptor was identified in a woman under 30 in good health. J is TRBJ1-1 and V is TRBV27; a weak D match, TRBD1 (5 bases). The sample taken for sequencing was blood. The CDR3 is CASRGALNTEAFF. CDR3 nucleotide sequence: TGTGCCAGCAGAGGGGCACTGAACACTGAAGCTTTCTTT.